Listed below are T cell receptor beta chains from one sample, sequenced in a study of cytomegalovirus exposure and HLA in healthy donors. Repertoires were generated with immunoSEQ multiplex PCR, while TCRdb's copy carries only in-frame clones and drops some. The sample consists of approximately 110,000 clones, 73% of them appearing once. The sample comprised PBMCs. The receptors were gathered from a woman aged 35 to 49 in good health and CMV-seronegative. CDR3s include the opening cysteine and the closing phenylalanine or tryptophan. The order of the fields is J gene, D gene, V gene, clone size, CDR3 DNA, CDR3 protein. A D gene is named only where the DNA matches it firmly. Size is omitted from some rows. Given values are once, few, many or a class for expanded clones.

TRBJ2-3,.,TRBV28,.,TGTGCCAGCGGACGGGGGGCGAGCACAGATACGCAGTATTTT,CASGRGASTDTQYF
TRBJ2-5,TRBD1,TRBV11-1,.,TGTGCCAGCAGCTTGAGAACCGGGACAGGTGGAGAGACCCAGTACTTC,CASSLRTGTGGETQYF
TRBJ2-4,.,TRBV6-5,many,TGTGCCAGCAGTTACCAGAGCCAGCGGGTAAACATTCAGTACTTC,CASSYQSQRVNIQYF
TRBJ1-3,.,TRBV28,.,TGTGCCAGCAGTTTAGGCGGGTTCTCTGGAAACACCATATATTTT,CASSLGGFSGNTIYF
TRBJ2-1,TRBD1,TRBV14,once,TGTGCCAGCAGCCAAAGCCCTGGTCGACAGGGCTATGAGCAGTTCTTC,CASSQSPGRQGYEQFF
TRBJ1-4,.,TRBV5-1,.,TGCGCCAGCAGCTTGGCCCCAGGAAGTGAAAAACTGTTTTTT,CASSLAPGSEKLFF
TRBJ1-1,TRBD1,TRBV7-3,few,TGTGCCAGCAGCTTAAATCCAGGGGGGAACACTGAAGCTTTCTTT,CASSLNPGGNTEAFF
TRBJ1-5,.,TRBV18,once,TGTGCCAGCTCACCGGGGAGTCAGCCCCAGCATTTT,CASSPGSQPQHF
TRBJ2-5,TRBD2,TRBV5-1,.,TGCGCCAGCAGCCCCCGGCGGGAGGCCCTGACCCAGTACTTC,CASSPRREALTQYF
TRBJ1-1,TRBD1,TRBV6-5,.,TGTGCCAGCAGTTACGGACAGGGGACAATGAACACTGAAGCTTTCTTT,CASSYGQGTMNTEAFF
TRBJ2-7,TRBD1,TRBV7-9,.,TGTGCCAGCAGCCCCCGGGGACAGGGGGACGAGCAGTACTTC,CASSPRGQGDEQYF
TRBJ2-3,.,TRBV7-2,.,TGTGCCAGCAGTTTACTGTATCTCTCCACAGATACGCAGTATTTT,CASSLLYLSTDTQYF
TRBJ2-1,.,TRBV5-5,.,TGTGCCAGCAGCTTGGAACCCAGGGCCTATTACAATGAGCAGTTCTTC,CASSLEPRAYYNEQFF
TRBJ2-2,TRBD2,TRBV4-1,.,TGCGCCAGCAGCCAACCAACTAGCGGACGGAGCGGGGAGCTGTTTTTT,CASSQPTSGRSGELFF
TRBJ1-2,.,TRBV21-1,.,TGTGCCAGCAGCAAATATGGGGCAGGGACAGGGTCTAACTATGGCTACACCTTC,CASSKYGAGTGSNYGYTF
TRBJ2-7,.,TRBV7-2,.,TGTGCCAGCAGCTTGGCTGGGGTCGGAGGTGTTTCTGAGCAGTACTTC,CASSLAGVGGVSEQYF
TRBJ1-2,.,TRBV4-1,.,TGCGCCAGCAGCCACGCAGGCTCGGACTATGGCTACACCTTC,CASSHAGSDYGYTF
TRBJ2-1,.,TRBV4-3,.,TGCGCCAGCAGCCAAGAGCAGTACAATGAGCAGTTCTTC,CASSQEQYNEQFF
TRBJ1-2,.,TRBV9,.,TGTGCCAGCAGCCCTCGGGGGGGGACCTCCTATGGCTACACCTTC,CASSPRGGTSYGYTF
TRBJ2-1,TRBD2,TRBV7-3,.,TGTGCCAGCAGCACCTACTCTAGCGGGGGGACTTACAATGAGCAGTTCTTC,CASSTYSSGGTYNEQFF
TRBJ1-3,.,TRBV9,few,TGTGCCAGCAGCACAGGATCCTCTGGAAACACCATATATTTT,CASSTGSSGNTIYF
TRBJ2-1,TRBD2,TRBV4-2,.,TGTGCCAGCAGCCAAGATAGGGGCGGGGGGGTGCAGTTCTTC,CASSQDRGGGVQFF
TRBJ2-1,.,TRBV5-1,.,TGCGCCAGCAGCCCGTCCGTGCGTGATGAGCAGTTCTTC,CASSPSVRDEQFF